In its sample, the clone carrying this TCR beta chain was seen a few times. Its antigen remains unidentified. This specimen comes from a study of blood T cells in healthy people across ages. Overall study results and limits: Aged donors had fewer naive CD4+ cells and lower diversity than long-lived donors. Underestimates were what the diversity estimates from one million T cells were considered to be. Diversity of TCR beta per million T cells declined in a roughly linear way with age.

A second PCR, run for about 6 to 12 cycles, used a sample-barcoded 5' primer plus a J-beta primer mix. Every individual sample yielded 2.5 million or more paired-end reads (each containing CDR3). Each CDR3 protein gets one entry after TCRdb re-called the 5' RACE reads with MiXCR. The data contain about 720,000 distinct CDR3 sequences, 22% of them seen just once; the ten biggest clones take up 22%. The sample was blood. The receptor was derived from a man between 65 and 79 years old in good health.

The CDR3: CASSLEGGALALWQYF. The CDR3 coding sequence is TGCGCCAGCAGCTTGGAGGGGGGCGCCCTTGCCCTATGGCAGTACTTC. The J gene is TRBJ2-7, the V gene TRBV5-1, with D perhaps given as TRBD1 or TRBD2 (6 bases each). Germline V CDR1 and CDR2: SGHRS, YFSETQ. The CDR3 length is 16 residues. V lost 0 bases, J lost 9 bases, and 22 bases lay in between.